A selection of T cell receptor beta chains follows, all from one sample in a study of blood T cell repertoires in COVID-19. Libraries were prepared by immunoSEQ multiplex PCR; TCRdb keeps only in-frame clonotypes and omits some of them. Of 90,000 to 150,000 clones in the sample, approximately 83% were seen once. Sample: peripheral blood. These receptors all come from a man at least 80 years old with acute or convalescent COVID-19. The CDR3 runs from the conserved cysteine through the conserved F or W. The order of the fields is clone size, J gene, V gene, CDR3 protein. Clone size is stated in some rows and not others, as once, few, many or a class when expanded.

.	TRBJ1-2	TRBV9	CASSGTPPTGLYGYTF
.	TRBJ1-2	TRBV18	CASSPRRGFDYGYTF
.	TRBJ1-1	TRBV29-1	CSATGSNTEAFF
.	TRBJ1-5	TRBV4-1	CASSQETGGSNQPQHF
.	TRBJ2-1	TRBV25-1	CASTRQGDGNEQFF
.	TRBJ1-6	TRBV18	CASSHPGQGSAPLHF
once	TRBJ1-2	TRBV15	CATRPGQVSGGYTF
once	TRBJ1-5	TRBV6-6	CASRVTGGSNQPQHF
.	TRBJ1-1	TRBV12-5	CASGPDRVVRTEAFF
once	TRBJ1-2	TRBV11-2	CASSSSSRDRGPGGYTF
.	TRBJ1-6	TRBV25-1	CASSEGQGVWRLHF
.	TRBJ2-5	TRBV27	CASSHWGPETQYF
.	TRBJ2-5	TRBV7-9	CASSSGQVQETQYF
.	TRBJ2-7	TRBV28	CASSRRRIPYEQYF
.	TRBJ2-7	TRBV27	CASRGLAGPYEQYF
few	TRBJ1-2	TRBV18	CASSRGQPYGYTF
.	TRBJ2-1	TRBV11-2	CASSLELSLAGNNEQFF
.	TRBJ2-3	TRBV21-1	CASSIPPGQDVSTQYF
.	TRBJ2-1	TRBV28	CASSLPGVVINEQFF
.	TRBJ1-2	TRBV28	CASKEGSRYGYTF
.	TRBJ2-7	TRBV6-5	CASNVGQATGEQYF
.	TRBJ2-1	TRBV3-1/TRBV3-2	CASSQGIRGAEQFF
.	TRBJ2-5	TRBV5-1	CASRGQGAEETQYF
.	TRBJ2-7	TRBV11-2	CASSLVSGGAGEQYF
.	TRBJ2-7	TRBV19	CASSHGTSGYEQYF
.	TRBJ2-1	TRBV28	CASTLLAGVFNEQFF
.	TRBJ1-3	TRBV18	CASSPPGLTTSGNTIYF
few	TRBJ1-3	TRBV10-2	CASSERGTAPSGNTIYF
.	TRBJ2-2	TRBV6-6	CASSYSSLNTGELFF
.	TRBJ1-3	TRBV7-2	CASSSPTGAGNTIYF
.	TRBJ2-1	TRBV6-2/TRBV6-3	CASSRLADNEQFF
.	TRBJ2-6	TRBV19	CASSTDRAGANVLTF
.	TRBJ1-2	TRBV18	CASSPPAQAGYTF
.	TRBJ1-2	TRBV5-1	CASSWDNNYGYTF
.	TRBJ1-5	TRBV5-5	CASSTSHTNQPQHF
few	TRBJ2-2	TRBV11-2	CASSLMASLNTGELFF
.	TRBJ2-5	TRBV5-4	CASTTGAGGPQETQYF
.	TRBJ2-1	TRBV5-6	CASSGGQGSSYNEQFF
.	TRBJ2-2	TRBV30	CAWRGQGPGELFF
.	TRBJ1-5	TRBV18	CASSPGQGNSNQPQHF
.	TRBJ2-5	TRBV9	CASSPSGRAETQYF
.	TRBJ1-5	TRBV19	CASSIVTGGNQPQHF